The TCR beta chain under discussion was sequenced for a study of PD-1 blockade in mismatch repair-deficient tumors. Clones were read by immunoSEQ multiplex PCR, and TCRdb kept only the in-frame ones, dropping some. The data show some 19,000 clones, about 80% seen once. Trimming shortened V by 2 bases and J by 3 bases, and 11 bases separated the two germline ends. Germline values: CDR1 SGDLS, CDR2 YYNGEE. This CDR3 has 14 amino acids. The sequences come from PBMCs, collected 52 weeks after starting pembrolizumab. J is TRBJ1-1 and V is TRBV9, with D possibly being TRBD1 (5 bases). The sequence was collected from an adult with mismatch repair-deficient cancer. DNA of the CDR3: TGTGCCAGCAGCGTCCTGGGGGGAGACACTGAAGCTTTCTTT. Translated: CASSVLGGDTEAFF.